These 24 T cell receptor beta chains were all obtained from the same sample, sequenced in a study of T cell repertoires in cytomegalovirus infection (dated by TCRdb to about 2019). The run used an Illumina HiSeq 1500. The public reads were run again by TCRdb, first through fastp at Q25 and then through MiXCR, and only productive beta chains were kept. CDR3 protein duplicates are merged, each entry listing the most common genes and DNA. This sample is represented by about 340,000 distinct CDR3 sequences; about 27% of them were singletons. Roughly 20% of the sample belongs to the ten largest clones. Reading the label with the study, this specimen's treatment or condition is: in vitro stimulation with specific CMV peptide epitopes to enrich CMV-specific T cells. Their antigens remain unidentified. Source: cultured PBMCs, taken from culture after CMV antigen stimulation. All receptors derive from a human donor in good health (CMV status not recorded). Some clones in this sample may be carry-over from other donors' samples.

This clonotype was counted only a few times. This chain connects TRBV27 to TRBJ2-7, with D unclear. The CDR3 loop spans 15 amino acids. V lost 4 bases and J lost 7, with 20 bases in between. Germline values: CDR1 MNHEY, CDR2 SMNVEV (reference sequence). For the CDR3, the DNA is TGTGCCAGCAGTTCCGGCCCTAGAGCAGAACCGGAGCAGTACTTC. This translates into CASSSGPRAEPEQYF.

This clonotype turned up a few times. The genes are TRBV14 and TRBJ2-7; maybe TRBD1 (6 bases). CDR1 is SGHDN and CDR2 is FVKESK in the germline V gene. Trimming cost V 1 base and J 3 bases, with 25 bases left between them. The CDR3 has 19 amino acids. CDR3 amino acids: CASSQGPQGNEYGFYEQYF. The CDR3 bases are TGTGCCAGCAGCCAAGGCCCACAGGGCAACGAGTATGGGTTCTACGAGCAGTACTTC.

CDR3 sequence reads: CASSVGGMYEQYF. Here the CDR3 DNA reads TGTGCCAGCAGCGTAGGCGGGATGTACGAGCAGTACTTC. The V call is TRBV9, the J call TRBJ2-7, with D tentatively TRBD2 (6 bases). The CDR3 consists of 13 residues. The V gene's germline CDR1 is SGDLS and CDR2 YYNGEE. V lost 0 bases, J lost 4 bases, and 8 bases lay in between.

This chain joins TRBV29-1 and TRBJ2-1; weak D call: TRBD1 (5 bases). The V gene lost 2 bases and the J gene lost 12 bases, with 17 bases spanning the gap. This CDR3 has 13 residues. Germline CDR1 is SQVTM and CDR2 is ANQGSEA. CDR3 nucleotides: TGCAGCGTTGAATTGACCAGGGCTGGAAGGCAGTTCTTC. It codes for CSVELTRAGRQFF.

The chain recombines TRBV12-5 with TRBJ2-1; TRBD1 agrees at 8 bases. Germline V gene sequence: CDR1 LGHNT, CDR2 FRNRAP. CDR3 length: 14 amino acids. The J segment lost 6 bases and the V segment lost 7 bases, leaving 8 bases of the junction unmatched. CDR3 residues: CASVQGAPSNEQFF. The DNA for the CDR3 is TGTGCTAGTGTCCAGGGGGCGCCGAGCAATGAGCAGTTCTTC. The complete variable domain, with remaining parts taken from reference TRBV12-5 and TRBJ2-1, reads DARVTQTPRHKVTEMGQEVTMRCQPILGHNTVFWYRQTMMQGLELLAYFRNRAPLDDSGMPKDRFSAEMPDATLATLKIQPSEPRDSAVYFCASVQGAPSNEQFFGPGTRLTVL.

The chain carries TRBV10-3 and TRBJ2-3; D ambiguous. Germline V gene data show CDR1 as ENHRY and CDR2 as SYGVKD. The germline V and J ends were trimmed by 3 bases and 13 bases, with 14 bases remaining between them. The CDR3 is 12 residues long. CDR3 sequence (DNA): TGTGCCATCAGTGACGGGTCTCGTAGGGAGTATTTT. It specifies CAISDGSRREYF.

This clonotype has a count of ten or more. This chain's CDR3 is CASGQGANYGYTF. CDR3 nucleotides: TGTGCCAGCGGGCAGGGGGCGAACTATGGCTACACCTTC. The genes are TRBV12-3 or TRBV12-4 and TRBJ1-2; 8 bases agree with TRBD1. This CDR3 is 13 amino acids long. After removal of 8 bases from V and 2 bases from J, the junction contained 4 bases not matched to a gene.

This clonotype turned up a few times. The chain carries TRBV4-1 and TRBJ1-1, with D unresolved. CDR1 and CDR2 from the germline V gene are MGHRA and YSYEKL. The CDR3 contains 15 residues. Trimming took 2 bases from V and 1 from J, leaving 11 bases between them. The CDR3 sequence: CASSQSSTWNTEAFF. The DNA of the CDR3 is TGCGCCAGCAGCCAAAGTTCTACCTGGAACACTGAAGCTTTCTTT.

V gene TRBV11-1 combines with J gene TRBJ2-1, with D hard to call. Germline CDR1 reads SGHAT; CDR2 reads FQDESV (reference sequence). The CDR3 has 16 amino acids. V lost 3 bases, J lost 1 base, and 13 bases lay in between. In DNA form, the CDR3 reads TGTGCCAGCAGCTTCGGCAGCGAAGGGTCCTACAATGAGCAGTTCTTC. Translated, it gives CASSFGSEGSYNEQFF.

This clonotype was recorded at least ten times. The CDR3 DNA is TGTGCCAGCAGCTTAGGTCTCCGGGCTGGAGATACGCAGTATTTT. Protein sequence: CASSLGLRAGDTQYF. The rearrangement links TRBV7-2 to TRBJ2-3; D is unresolved. The CDR3 spans 15 residues. Germline-derived CDR1 and CDR2 are SGHTA and FQGNSA. The V and J ends lost 1 base and 5 bases respectively, with 13 bases between them.

The rearrangement links TRBV7-9 to TRBJ2-5; D ambiguous. Germline V gives CDR1 SEHNR, CDR2 FQNEAQ (reference sequence). V was trimmed by 5 bases and J by 5 bases, leaving 6 bases between them. This CDR3 spans 11 amino acids. CDR3 loop: CASSKEETQYF. The CDR3 DNA is TGTGCCAGCAGCAAGGAGGAGACCCAGTACTTC. Variable domain in full (rest from reference TRBV7-9 and TRBJ2-5): DTGVSQNPRHKITKRGQNVTFRCDPISEHNRLYWYRQTLGQGPEFLTYFQNEAQLEKSRLLSDRFSAERPKGSFSTLEIQRTEQGDSAMYLCASSKEETQYFGPGTRLLVL.

A single count supports this clonotype. The V gene is TRBV6-5, the J gene TRBJ2-3; TRBD2 matches 7 bases. CDR1 MNHEY and CDR2 SVGAGI come from the germline V gene. The trim removed 2 bases at V and 0 bases at J, leaving 5 bases unmatched. This CDR3 is 16 amino acids long. Here the CDR3 reads CASSYGRAYSTDTQYF. The CDR3 DNA sequence: TGTGCCAGCAGTTACGGGAGGGCCTATAGCACAGATACGCAGTATTTT.

This clonotype has a single count. V and J are TRBV30 and TRBJ2-7; 7 bases are a match to TRBD1. Trimming took 3 bases from V and 3 from J; bases not matched to a gene: 8. This CDR3 comprises 14 residues. Germline loops: CDR1 GTSNPN, CDR2 SVGIG (reference sequence). CDR3: CAWRSEQGIYEQYF. The CDR3 nucleotides read TGTGCCTGGAGATCGGAACAGGGGATCTACGAGCAGTACTTC.

Of note for this clonotype: Germline and junction disagree at one end, which may indicate a read error. The chain employs TRBV7-7 and TRBJ2-2, with 8 positions matching TRBD2. Germline assignment: CDR1 SSHAT and CDR2 FNYEAQ (reference sequence). The CDR3 covers 14 residues. This CDR3 is CASSLSGSTGELFF. The CDR3 DNA reads TGTGCTAGCAGCTTGAGCGGGAGCACCGGGGAGCTGTTTTTT. Full variable domain (outside the CDR3, taken from reference TRBV7-7 and TRBJ2-2): GAGVSQSPRYKVTKRGQDVTLRCDPISSHATLYWYQQALGQGPEFLTYFNYEAQPDKSGLPSDRFSAERPEGSISTLTIQRTEQRDSAMYRCASSLSGSTGELFFGEGSRLTVL.

The gene calls are TRBV2 and TRBJ1-1; D perhaps matches TRBD1 (6 bases). Trimming removed 6 bases from V and 0 bases from J, with 14 bases in between. Germline-derived CDR1 and CDR2 are SNHLY and FYNNEI. This CDR3 has 15 residues. Here the CDR3 reads CASRAPGALNTEAFF. The DNA for the CDR3 is TGTGCCAGCAGGGCCCCGGGGGCACTGAACACTGAAGCTTTCTTT.

This clonotype came up many times. V gene TRBV12-3 or TRBV12-4 combines with J gene TRBJ1-6; TRBD1 is a possible D gene (6 bases). This CDR3 is built from 14 residues. V shed 1 base and J shed 8 bases, with 9 bases lying between them. The CDR3 DNA is TGTGCCAGCAGTTTAGGGGGGGCCGATTCACCCCTCCACTTT. Translating gives CASSLGGADSPLHF.

This clonotype was observed a handful of times. This rearrangement joins TRBV27 to TRBJ2-7; D is ambiguous. This CDR3 is 14 amino acids long. Germline-derived CDR1 and CDR2 are MNHEY and SMNVEV (reference sequence). Trimming stripped 4 bases from V and 2 bases from J, with 12 bases between. This CDR3 reads CASSSRAGTYEQYF. Written as DNA, the CDR3 is TGTGCCAGCAGTTCCCGTGCAGGTACCTACGAGCAGTACTTC.

This clonotype was detected ten times or more. This chain connects TRBV7-8 to TRBJ1-5; no firm D call. Trimming shortened V by 1 base and J by 0 bases, and 19 bases separated the two germline ends. This CDR3 is 19 amino acids long. Germline V gene lookup returns CDR1 SGHVS and CDR2 FQNEAQ. The CDR3 nucleotides read TGTGCCAGCAGCTTAGTAGAGGGCGCGCATAGGATTAGCAATCAGCCCCAGCATTTT. This translates into CASSLVEGAHRISNQPQHF.

The rearrangement uses TRBV29-1 and TRBJ1-1; TRBD1 might be the D (5 bases). This CDR3 spans 13 amino acids. Deletions cut 4 bases from V and 5 bases from J, with 14 bases between. Germline CDR1 SQVTM, CDR2 ANQGSEA. This chain's CDR3 is CSVGAGRGTEAFF. DNA for the CDR3: TGCAGCGTTGGAGCAGGGAGGGGTACTGAAGCTTTCTTT.

This chain connects TRBV4-1 to TRBJ1-5, with a tentative D call TRBD1 (5 bases). Germline V gene lookup returns CDR1 MGHRA and CDR2 YSYEKL. V was trimmed by 1 base and J by 3 bases, leaving 7 bases between them. The CDR3 runs to 14 residues. Written as DNA, the CDR3 is TGCGCCAGCAGCCAAGTCAGGGACAATCAGCCCCAGCATTTT. This gives the protein CASSQVRDNQPQHF.

The chain links TRBV19 to TRBJ1-1, with 7 nucleotides matching TRBD1. Per the germline V gene, CDR1 is LNHDA and CDR2 is SQIVND (reference sequence). This CDR3 spans 14 amino acids. Unmatched junction bases numbered 7, after V lost 5 bases and J lost 4 bases. The CDR3 spells CASSYPGGTTEAFF. The DNA of the CDR3 is TGTGCCAGTAGTTACCCAGGGGGGACCACTGAAGCTTTCTTT.

The chain recombines TRBV27 with TRBJ1-5; D is possibly TRBD1 (5 bases). Trimming pared 5 bases from V and 6 bases from J, leaving 17 bases between. The V gene's germline CDR1 is MNHEY and CDR2 SMNVEV (reference sequence). The CDR3 runs 15 residues. The CDR3 reads CASSQTTPQGQPQHF. The CDR3 DNA sequence: TGTGCCAGCAGTCAGACGACCCCCCAGGGTCAGCCCCAGCATTTT.

This chain links TRBV3-1 with TRBJ1-2, with 7 bases matching TRBD1. The CDR3 totals 11 residues. V lost 5 bases, J lost 10 bases, and 4 bases stayed unmatched. In germline, CDR1 is LGHDT, CDR2 YNNKEL (reference sequence). For the CDR3, the DNA is TGTGCCAGCAGCATCACAGGGGCCTACACCTTC. Its protein product is CASSITGAYTF.

This clonotype was detected only a few times. The chain is built from TRBV7-9 and TRBJ2-1; D is possibly TRBD1 or TRBD2 (5 bases each). The V gene's germline CDR1 is SEHNR and CDR2 FQNEAQ (reference sequence). This CDR3 spans 13 amino acids. Trimming removed 5 bases at V and 10 bases at J, with 15 bases between. DNA of the CDR3: TGTGCCAGCAGCCTCGGGACCCCGCCCGAGCAGTTCTTC. It translates to CASSLGTPPEQFF. The full variable domain, completed using reference TRBV7-9 and TRBJ2-1, is DTGVSQNPRHKITKRGQNVTFRCDPISEHNRLYWYRQTLGQGPEFLTYFQNEAQLEKSRLLSDRFSAERPKGSFSTLEIQRTEQGDSAMYLCASSLGTPPEQFFGPGTRLTVL.